This T cell receptor beta chain appears in the sequencing data of a study of CD8 T cells in ankylosing spondylitis. Study outcomes and limitations: The study looked at matched synovial fluid samples from ankylosing spondylitis patients. Disease-linked clones were reported to be significantly enriched there. A TCR beta motif made of eight highly homologous variants seemed typical of ankylosing spondylitis blood.

TCRdb ran MiXCR on the 5' RACE reads and lists one entry per CDR3 protein. The table lists roughly 440,000 distinct CDR3 sequences, 17% of them singletons. Details on this clonotype: Its antigen is not known.

The source material was blood, either unsorted or a sorted T cell fraction (not recorded which). The clonotype comes from a male donor with ankylosing spondylitis.

CDR3 residues: CSALGDRGYEQYF. The CDR3 DNA reads as TGCAGTGCCCTGGGGGACAGGGGTTACGAGCAGTACTTC. The J gene is TRBJ2-7, the V gene TRBV20-1, with 10 bases matching TRBD1. The germline CDR1 and CDR2 sequences are DFQATT and SNEGSKA (reference sequence). Trimming cost V 6 bases and J 4 bases; bases outside gene matches: 6. CDR3 length: 13 amino acids.